These T cell receptor beta chains were read from a single sample in a study of T cell responses to AZD1222 COVID-19 vaccine. Profiled with immunoSEQ multiplex PCR; TCRdb holds only in-frame clones, not every one. The profile shows under 150,000 clones, over 75% of them singletons. This specimen consisted of peripheral blood, obtained on day 0 of AZD1222 vaccination. Receptors originate from an adult in good health. The conserved cysteine and the conserved F or W are not part of the CDR3 here. A row's size may be missing; if present it is once, few, many or a size class.

-	TRBV5-1	TRBJ1-1	ASSFDPNTEAF
-	TRBV12-3/TRBV12-4	TRBJ1-2	ASSLDRGGGYT
-	TRBV20-1	TRBJ2-7	SASGGDEQY
-	TRBV2	TRBJ2-3	ASGLGGSTDTQY
-	TRBV9	TRBJ2-5	ASSVGMGLPLGTQY
-	TRBV3-1/TRBV3-2	TRBJ2-2	ASSQASGRPGELF
-	TRBV27	TRBJ2-7	ASSLSNPGQGPYEQY
-	TRBV4-1	TRBJ1-5	ASSQAIVTGRVRDSNQPQH
-	TRBV7-8	TRBJ2-3	ASSQTGQGGSQY
once	TRBV6-5	TRBJ2-7	ATGPQRSYEQY
-	TRBV15	TRBJ1-4	ATSRDTSSEKLF
-	TRBV27	TRBJ1-2	ASSLSSPALGYGYT
once	TRBV18	TRBJ1-3	ASSPRSQQGGNTIY
-	TRBV5-1	TRBJ2-3	ASSLASPRDTQY
-	TRBV2	TRBJ1-5	ASSEDRASQPQH
-	TRBV7-9	TRBJ1-3	ASQLRSGNTIY
-	TRBV5-1	TRBJ2-5	ASSFGQVLAGGETQY
-	TRBV4-1	TRBJ1-1	ASSQVGQGGTEAF
-	TRBV29-1	TRBJ2-3	SVEARDRGTDTQY
once	TRBV7-9	TRBJ1-4	ASSPGRQSNEKLF
-	TRBV12-5	TRBJ1-6	ASGLEPGSPLH
-	TRBV3-1/TRBV3-2	TRBJ2-7	ASSAKTGRSYEQY
-	TRBV11-2	TRBJ2-1	ASSLDVGGKV
-	TRBV18	TRBJ2-2	ASSPERGTGELF
-	TRBV7-2	TRBJ2-1	ASSARRTGSQF
-	TRBV2	TRBJ2-2	ASMSDTNTGELF
-	TRBV5-4	TRBJ2-7	ASSKGLRAGVGTYEQY
-	TRBV4-1	TRBJ2-5	ASSQDWGQGGKTQY
-	TRBV6-2/TRBV6-3	TRBJ1-6	ASSYGPRGSGSPLH
-	TRBV27	TRBJ1-3	ASSLYPGRGNTIY
-	TRBV7-9	TRBJ1-2	ASSLYADTPPGYT
-	TRBV7-2	TRBJ1-3	ASSSSRWAVSGNTIY
-	TRBV7-6	TRBJ2-1	ASSPSFRERDNEQF
-	TRBV6-2/TRBV6-3	TRBJ2-7	ASSHPGQGYEQY
-	TRBV19	TRBJ1-5	ASSIRFGYSNQPQH
-	TRBV7-9	TRBJ2-3	ASTPLLISTDTQY
-	TRBV14	TRBJ1-1	ASSQVGTNTEAF
few	TRBV7-9	TRBJ2-3	ASSREGGPSTDTQY
-	TRBV5-1	TRBJ1-2	ASSSSDYYGYT
once	TRBV7-8	TRBJ1-5	ASSPRAGNSNQPQH
once	TRBV10-2	TRBJ1-6	ASSSTGGDSPLH
-	TRBV19	TRBJ1-5	ASSTRGFQPQH
few	TRBV4-1	TRBJ2-4	ASSGSGQGNQLAKNIQY
few	TRBV4-2	TRBJ1-3	ASSARRDSSGNTIY
-	TRBV12-3/TRBV12-4	TRBJ2-6	AIRSSGANVLT
-	TRBV27	TRBJ2-7	ASSLLPDRNYEQY
once	TRBV9	TRBJ1-2	ASSVGQGRNYGYT
once	TRBV2	TRBJ2-4	ASSERLAGPLAKNIQY
-	TRBV10-2	TRBJ2-7	ASRQGTHEQY
-	TRBV10-3	TRBJ2-3	AISRTSGPTTDTQY